A single sample is the source of the 30 T cell receptor beta chains below, sequenced in a study of T cell repertoires in cytomegalovirus infection. These receptors' targets are unknown. MiXCR, run by TCRdb on the reads, gives a single entry per CDR3 protein. There are around 430,000 distinct CDR3 sequences in the sample; roughly 46% occur only once, and around 45% lies in the top ten. This specimen consisted of cultured PBMCs, obtained from culture after CMV antigen stimulation. These receptors all come from a human donor in good health (CMV status not recorded). Some clones in this sample may be carry-over from other donors' samples.

This clonotype came up many times. The chain is built from TRBV11-2 and TRBJ2-1, with TRBD2 matching 7 bases. V lost 3 bases, J lost 9 bases, and 14 bases stayed unmatched. CDR3 length: 16 amino acids. The germline gives CDR1 SGHAT, CDR2 FQNNGV. Here the CDR3 reads CASSFPRGAGRSEQFF. In DNA form, the CDR3 reads TGTGCCAGCAGCTTCCCCCGGGGAGCGGGGAGGAGTGAGCAGTTCTTC.

In its sample, this clonotype was seen many times. This chain joins TRBV6-2 or TRBV6-3 and TRBJ1-2; no firm D call. Trimming removed 4 bases from V and 4 bases from J, with 13 bases in between. Germline values: CDR1 MNHEY, CDR2 SVGEGT. The CDR3 extends over 14 amino acids. DNA for the CDR3: TGTGCCAGCAGTTTCCGACTGAGAACCTATGGCTACACCTTC. This codes for CASSFRLRTYGYTF.

This chain uses TRBV7-4 with TRBJ2-7; either TRBD1 or TRBD2 may supply D (6 bases each). V lost 4 bases to trimming and J lost 3 bases, with 13 bases between them. CDR3 length: 14 amino acids. CDR1 is SGHVT and CDR2 is SQSDAQ in the germline V gene. CDR3 residues: CASSSGARVYEQYF. The CDR3, as DNA: TGTGCCAGCAGCTCGGGGGCACGAGTCTACGAGCAGTACTTC. Together with reference TRBV7-4 and TRBJ2-7, the CDR3 gives the full variable domain: GAGVSQSPRYKVAKRGRDVALRCDSISGHVTLYWYRQTLGQGSEVLTYSQSDAQRDKSGRPSGRFSAERPERSVSTLKIQRTEQGDSAVYLCASSSGARVYEQYFGPGTRLTVT.

There are a few counts of this clonotype. The J gene is TRBJ2-1, the V gene TRBV7-2; 10 bases are a match to TRBD2. The CDR3 runs 16 residues. After removal of 6 bases from V and 8 bases from J, the junction contained 13 bases not matched to a gene. The germline gives CDR1 SGHTA, CDR2 FQGNSA. CDR3 residues: CASRGQAGLAIHEQFF. CDR3 DNA: TGTGCCAGCAGAGGACAGGCGGGACTAGCGATTCATGAGCAGTTCTTC.

The rearrangement joins TRBV4-1 to TRBJ2-5, with D perhaps assigned TRBD1 or TRBD2 (7 bases each). CDR3 length: 15 amino acids. Germline V gene sequence: CDR1 MGHRA, CDR2 YSYEKL. V was clipped by 1 base and J by 5 bases, with 14 bases between them. Here the CDR3 DNA reads TGCGCCAGCAGCCAAGCCGTCAGGGGGGGCGAGACCCAGTACTTC. Translating gives CASSQAVRGGETQYF.

This rearrangement joins TRBV7-8 to TRBJ1-3; D remains ambiguous. Trimming shortened V by 5 bases and J by 2 bases, and 7 bases separated the two germline ends. The CDR3 extends over 13 amino acids. CDR1 is SGHVS and CDR2 is FQNEAQ in the germline V gene. CDR3: CASSLYTGNTIYF. CDR3 coding DNA: TGTGCCAGCAGCCTCTACACTGGAAACACCATATATTTT.

The gene calls are TRBV7-6 and TRBJ2-3; 15 nucleotides agree with TRBD2. Germline V lookup: CDR1 SGHVS, CDR2 FNYEAQ. CDR3 length: 17 residues. The junction had 7 bases not matched to a gene; V was cut back by 5 bases and J by 4 bases. CDR3 region: CASSENGLAGGPDTQYF. The CDR3 DNA reads TGTGCCAGCAGCGAAAACGGACTAGCGGGAGGGCCAGATACGCAGTATTTT.

The V call is TRBV7-2, the J call TRBJ2-5, with D unclear. There are 12 residues in the CDR3. Trimming left V 3 bases short and J 5 bases short, with 7 bases between. From germline, CDR1 is SGHTA and CDR2 FQGNSA. CDR3 coding DNA: TGTGCCAGCAGCTTGATGGAGGAGACCCAGTACTTC. Translating it yields CASSLMEETQYF.

The rearrangement joins TRBV11-2 to TRBJ2-1, with 9 nucleotides matching TRBD2. The length of the CDR3 is 13 residues. V was clipped by 1 base and J by 10 bases; unmatched bases: 2. Looked up from germline, CDR1 is SGHAT and CDR2 is FQNNGV. Here the CDR3 DNA reads TGTGCCAGCAGCTTAGGGGCGGGGGGGGAGCAGTTCTTC. Encoded protein: CASSLGAGGEQFF. Based on the CDR3 plus reference TRBV11-2 and TRBJ2-1, the full variable domain is EAGVAQSPRYKIIEKRQSVAFWCNPISGHATLYWYQQILGQGPKLLIQFQNNGVVDDSQLPKDRFSAERLKGVDSTLKIQPAKLEDSAVYLCASSLGAGGEQFFGPGTRLTVL.

The rearrangement uses TRBV7-9 and TRBJ1-1, with D perhaps matching TRBD1 (6 bases). This CDR3 contains 14 residues. Germline V gives CDR1 SEHNR, CDR2 FQNEAQ (reference sequence). Trimming shortened V by 1 base and J by 4 bases, and 10 bases separated the two germline ends. CDR3 in amino acids: CASSLGVQGTEAFF. The CDR3 DNA is TGTGCCAGCAGCTTAGGGGTACAGGGCACTGAAGCTTTCTTT.

This clonotype has more than one count but fewer than ten. The chain links TRBV20-1 to TRBJ2-3, with 10 bases lining up with TRBD1. Germline V lookup: CDR1 DFQATT, CDR2 SNEGSKA (reference sequence). V was pared by 6 bases and J by 6 bases, with 9 bases of the junction left unmatched. This CDR3 is 14 amino acids long. CDR3 nucleotide sequence: TGCAGTGCCGCCCGGGACAGGGGTTTGGATACGCAGTATTTT. This sequence encodes CSAARDRGLDTQYF.

This chain connects TRBV6-5 to TRBJ2-3; D is ambiguous. Germline loops: CDR1 MNHEY, CDR2 SVGAGI. Trimming shortened V by 3 bases and J by 1 base, and 5 bases separated the two germline ends. CDR3 size: 13 residues. The chain's CDR3 is CASSYARTDTQYF. In DNA, the CDR3 is TGTGCCAGCAGTTATGCCCGCACAGATACGCAGTATTTT.

This clonotype occurred many times. The chain links TRBV7-2 to TRBJ2-3; D gene uncertain. V lost 1 base and J 6 bases, leaving 14 bases between the germline ends. The CDR3 is 15 residues long. Germline CDR1 reads SGHTA; CDR2 reads FQGNSA. CDR3 sequence: CASSLVLRPTDTQYF. DNA for the CDR3: TGTGCCAGCAGCTTAGTTCTACGACCGACGGATACGCAGTATTTT.

Here the CDR3 reads CASSLGGRVAGDTQYF. The CDR3 coding sequence is TGTGCCAGCAGTTTAGGGGGACGGGTAGCGGGAGATACGCAGTATTTT. The rearrangement links TRBV12-3 or TRBV12-4 to TRBJ2-3; 7 bases agree with TRBD2. V was pared by 1 base and J by 5 bases, with 9 bases of the junction left unmatched. This CDR3 contains 16 residues.

This clonotype was seen just once. The CDR3 DNA follows: TGTGCCAGCAGCTTCATGGTGGAGAACACCGGGGAGCTGTTTTTT. It codes for CASSFMVENTGELFF. V usage is TRBV7-2 and J usage is TRBJ2-2; D is uncertain. This CDR3 spans 15 amino acids. Trimming stripped 3 bases from V and 1 base from J, with 9 bases between. CDR1 SGHTA and CDR2 FQGNSA come from the germline V gene.

This clonotype has only a few counts. The chain links TRBV28 to TRBJ1-5; weak D call: TRBD1 (5 bases). Deletions cut 5 bases from V and 4 bases from J, with 21 bases between. In germline, CDR1 is MDHEN, CDR2 SYDVKM. The CDR3 consists of 17 residues. The DNA for the CDR3 is TGTGCCAGCAGTCCCTCAGTTCATAGCAGGGCTAATCAGCCCCAGCATTTT. Translated: CASSPSVHSRANQPQHF.

The chain has TRBV20-1 and TRBJ2-3, with 13 bases fitting TRBD2. The V segment lost 1 base and the J segment 6 bases; nucleotides outside the gene matches: 7. This CDR3 spans 16 amino acids. Germline V gene sequence: CDR1 DFQATT, CDR2 SNEGSKA (reference sequence). CDR3 bases: TGCAGTGCTAGAGTAGGACTAGCGGGAGTTACGGATACGCAGTATTTT. Its translation is CSARVGLAGVTDTQYF.

This clonotype was counted only a few times. V usage is TRBV7-8 and J usage is TRBJ2-1; D may correspond to TRBD1 or TRBD2 (6 bases each). Per the germline V gene, CDR1 is SGHVS and CDR2 is FQNEAQ. Between the trimmed V and J ends, which lost 3 bases and 7 bases, there was a span of 22 bases. CDR3 length equals 17 residues. CDR3 amino acids: CASSLLRAGGGWNEQFF. DNA of the CDR3: TGTGCCAGCAGCTTGCTACGGGCAGGAGGGGGGTGGAATGAGCAGTTCTTC.

There are a few counts of this clonotype. Written as DNA, the CDR3 is TGTGCCAGCAGCTTAAGGGAAGGGGGACAGGGTCTATACGAGCAGTACTTC. Translating it yields CASSLREGGQGLYEQYF. The rearrangement links TRBV7-8 to TRBJ2-7, with 9 bases lining up with TRBD1. V was pared by 2 bases and J by 4 bases, with 12 bases of the junction left unmatched. Germline V gives CDR1 SGHVS, CDR2 FQNEAQ. This CDR3 has 17 residues.

This clonotype is a singleton in its sample. This chain joins TRBV6-2 or TRBV6-3 and TRBJ1-1; D might be TRBD1 (6 bases). V lost 2 bases, J lost 2 bases, and 15 bases lay in between. The CDR3 length is 16 residues. Germline V gene sequence: CDR1 MNHEY, CDR2 SVGEGT. The CDR3 DNA reads TGTGCCAGCAGTTACCCCTCAATGGACAGCAACACTGAAGCTTTCTTT. It codes for CASSYPSMDSNTEAFF.

The V and J genes are TRBV29-1 and TRBJ2-5, with D unresolved. V lost 3 bases, J lost 4 bases, and 9 bases lay in between. This CDR3 contains 12 residues. CDR1 SQVTM and CDR2 ANQGSEA come from the germline V gene. This chain's CDR3 is CSVDRARETQYF. The DNA of the CDR3 is TGCAGCGTTGATCGGGCCCGAGAGACCCAGTACTTC.

The V gene is TRBV6-2 or TRBV6-3, the J gene TRBJ2-5; 10 nucleotides match TRBD1. Looked up from germline, CDR1 is MNHEY and CDR2 is SVGEGT. Unmatched junction bases numbered 6, after V lost 0 bases and J lost 5 bases. The length of the CDR3 is 16 residues. CDR3 bases: TGTGCCAGCAGTTACTCGGGACAGGGGCCTACGGAGACCCAGTACTTC. Translation: CASSYSGQGPTETQYF.

Only one count was recorded for this clonotype. The junction does not match germline at one end; this may be a read error. The rearrangement joins TRBV2 to TRBJ2-1; D ambiguous. The length of the CDR3 is 12 residues. Per germline, CDR1 SNHLY and CDR2 FYNNEI. Here the CDR3 reads CVSTQSYNEQFF. The DNA for the CDR3 is TGTGTCAGCACCCAATCCTACAATGAGCAGTTCTTC.

The V gene is TRBV18, the J gene TRBJ1-3; D gene ambiguous. In germline, CDR1 is KGHSH, CDR2 LQKENI. The CDR3 sequence is 16 residues long. V was trimmed by 5 bases and J by 7 bases, leaving 21 bases between them. CDR3 sequence: CASSDRAGGDWNTIYF. The CDR3 bases are TGTGCCAGCTCAGATCGAGCAGGTGGAGATTGGAACACCATATATTTT.

The V call is TRBV18, the J call TRBJ2-5; TRBD1 is a possible D gene (6 bases). Germline V gene sequence: CDR1 KGHSH, CDR2 LQKENI. V gave up 3 bases and J gave up 4 bases, with 12 bases separating them. There are 14 residues in the CDR3. The CDR3 DNA reads TGTGCCAGCTCACCGCGGACAGTACGAGAGACCCAGTACTTC. It is translated as CASSPRTVRETQYF. Together with reference TRBV18 and TRBJ2-5, the CDR3 gives the full variable domain: NAGVMQNPRHLVRRRGQEARLRCSPMKGHSHVYWYRQLPEEGLKFMVYLQKENIIDESGMPKERFSAEFPKEGPSILRIQQVVRGDSAAYFCASSPRTVRETQYFGPGTRLLVL.

There are a few counts of this clonotype. The chain links TRBV7-2 to TRBJ2-1; TRBD2 might be the D (6 bases). The CDR3 covers 14 residues. Germline CDR1 SGHTA, CDR2 FQGNSA. Trimming shortened V by 1 base and J by 8 bases, and 12 bases separated the two germline ends. This CDR3 reads CASSLGLSGDEQFF. DNA of the CDR3: TGTGCCAGCAGCTTAGGTCTTAGCGGCGATGAGCAGTTCTTC.

This chain links TRBV7-4 with TRBJ2-7; 11 bases match TRBD1. The CDR3 extends over 15 amino acids. With V trimmed by 5 bases and J by 7 bases, 10 bases remained unmatched. Germline CDR1 reads SGHVT; CDR2 reads SQSDAQ. The CDR3 region has the DNA TGTGCCAGCAGCCCCCCAGGGGACAGGGGGAAAGAGCAGTACTTC. Translated: CASSPPGDRGKEQYF.

V and J are TRBV7-2 and TRBJ2-1; D may be TRBD2 (6 bases). This CDR3 spans 14 amino acids. Germline CDR1 reads SGHTA; CDR2 reads FQGNSA. Trimming shortened V by 1 base and J by 8 bases, and 12 bases separated the two germline ends. This chain's CDR3 is CASSLGWRGDEQFF. CDR3 in DNA: TGTGCCAGCAGCTTAGGGTGGCGGGGTGATGAGCAGTTCTTC.

The chain couples TRBV3-1 to TRBJ2-4; no definite D call. The V gene lost 3 bases and the J gene lost 2 bases, with 5 bases spanning the gap. The CDR3 sequence is 13 residues long. Germline CDR1 reads LGHDT; CDR2 reads YNNKEL (reference sequence). The CDR3 DNA sequence: TGTGCCAGCAGCCAGGTTCCCAAAAACATTCAGTACTTC. Translation: CASSQVPKNIQYF.

The rearrangement uses TRBV4-1 and TRBJ1-1, with D uncertain. The ends were cut back, 4 bases at V and 0 bases at J, with 12 bases in the middle. Per the germline V gene, CDR1 is MGHRA and CDR2 is YSYEKL. This CDR3 contains 15 residues. CDR3 DNA: TGCGCCAGCAGCCCCTCCGGGCTTATGAACACTGAAGCTTTCTTT. As protein: CASSPSGLMNTEAFF.